These 19 T cell receptor beta chains were sequenced from one sample in a study of shared clonotypes between healthy human individuals. CD8 cells regarded as naive lacked CD45RO, were positively chosen for CCR7, and omitted terminally differentiated effector memory CD45RA+ cells. Profiled with immunoSEQ multiplex PCR; TCRdb holds only in-frame clones, not every one. Of roughly 2,000,000 clones in the sample, around 93% were seen once. The sequenced material came from naive CD8+ T cells from PBMCs. Receptors were obtained from a man aged 18 to 30 in good health. Some clones in this sample may be carry-over from other donors' samples.

The chain recombines TRBV29-1 with TRBJ2-7; TRBD1 matches at 9 bases. The V and J ends lost 6 bases and 3 bases, in that order; junction bases with no gene match: 3. The germline CDR1 and CDR2 sequences are SQVTM and ANQGSEA. The CDR3 runs to 12 residues. Written as DNA, the CDR3 is TGCAGCGTACGACAGGGGGGCTACGAGCAGTACTTC. Translation: CSVRQGGYEQYF.

A word on this clone: The same CDR3 is also encoded by other DNA sequences in this sample. The J gene is TRBJ2-7, the V gene TRBV7-9, with no clear D. V was trimmed by 2 bases and J by 3 bases, leaving 5 bases between them. The germline CDR1 and CDR2 sequences are SEHNR and FQNEAQ (reference sequence). The length of the CDR3 is 12 residues. The chain's CDR3 is CASSLIGYEQYF. The CDR3 DNA reads as TGTGCCAGCAGCTTAATTGGCTACGAGCAGTACTTC.

The V gene is TRBV6-6, the J gene TRBJ2-7; TRBD1 might be the D (5 bases). The germline V gene encodes CDR1 MNHNY and CDR2 SVGAGI (reference sequence). CDR3 length: 15 amino acids. Trimming removed 0 bases at V and 2 bases at J, with 11 bases between. CDR3 protein: CASSYSAGITYEQYF. The CDR3 DNA reads TGTGCCAGCAGTTACTCTGCAGGGATTACCTACGAGCAGTACTTC.

This chain connects TRBV11-2 to TRBJ2-3; no clear D. The CDR3 is 12 amino acids. Trimming removed 3 bases at V and 4 bases at J, with 5 bases between. CDR1 is SGHAT, CDR2 FQNNGV, per germline. CDR3 coding DNA: TGTGCCAGCAGCTTTATGTCAGATACGCAGTATTTT. Translated: CASSFMSDTQYF.

The rearrangement uses TRBV28 and TRBJ1-6, with no clear D. Trimming removed 6 bases from V and 6 bases from J, with 15 bases in between. This CDR3 contains 15 residues. Germline V gives CDR1 MDHEN, CDR2 SYDVKM. CDR3 sequence (DNA): TGTGCCAGCAGCCTCTCCCTGGCCCGTAATTCACCCCTCCACTTT. This codes for CASSLSLARNSPLHF.

CDR3 in amino acids: CASSPTGAGLFYEQYF. The CDR3 region has the DNA TGTGCCAGCAGTCCAACAGGAGCGGGGCTCTTCTACGAGCAGTACTTC. This sequence joins TRBV27 and TRBJ2-7; 7 bases align to TRBD2. Germline V gene lookup returns CDR1 MNHEY and CDR2 SMNVEV (reference sequence). Losses at the gene ends were 5 bases for V and 3 bases for J; bases not matched to a gene: 13. This CDR3 region has 16 residues.

A note on this clone: A junction end diverges from the germline sequence, so it may reflect a read error. The same CDR3 arises from other DNA sequences in this sample as well. V is TRBV7-9 and J is TRBJ2-3; D perhaps matches TRBD2 (6 bases). The CDR3 has 12 amino acids. Germline V lookup: CDR1 SEHNR, CDR2 FQNEAQ (reference sequence). CDR3 nucleotides: TGTGCCAGCAGCCTAGCGACAGATACGCAGTATTTT. Translated: CASSLATDTQYF.

The V call is TRBV9, the J call TRBJ2-2, with D perhaps matching TRBD1 (6 bases). Deletions cut 3 bases from V and 5 bases from J, with 8 bases between. The length of the CDR3 is 13 residues. Germline V gives CDR1 SGDLS, CDR2 YYNGEE. The CDR3 protein is CASSADRTGELFF. The DNA for the CDR3 is TGTGCCAGCAGCGCCGACAGGACCGGGGAGCTGTTTTTT.

CDR3 nucleotide sequence: TGTGCCAGCAGCTTACTCATCACTAGCGGGTCTTACAATGAGCAGTTCTTC. This gives the protein CASSLLITSGSYNEQFF. The chain carries TRBV7-7 and TRBJ2-1, with 9 bases fitting TRBD2. In germline, CDR1 is SSHAT, CDR2 FNYEAQ (reference sequence). This CDR3 has 17 amino acids. Losses at the gene ends were 2 bases for V and 4 bases for J; bases not matched to a gene: 9.

The chain joins TRBV29-1 to TRBJ2-3, with D perhaps matching TRBD1 or TRBD2 (5 bases each). Germline V gene sequence: CDR1 SQVTM, CDR2 ANQGSEA. V lost 0 bases to trimming and J lost 0 bases, with 16 bases between them. This CDR3 has 17 amino acids. The CDR3 DNA follows: TGCAGCGTTGAAGATCTTTGGGACCGGGATAGCACAGATACGCAGTATTTT. Residues: CSVEDLWDRDSTDTQYF.

The V call is TRBV6-8, the J call TRBJ1-1; a weak D match, TRBD1 (5 bases). Germline V gene lookup returns CDR1 MNHGY and CDR2 SAAAGT. V lost 2 bases to trimming and J lost 5 bases, with 18 bases between them. This CDR3 has 16 amino acids. The CDR3 DNA sequence: TGTGCCAGCAGTTACCAATCCCGTGGGGCGGGAACTGAAGCTTTCTTT. Encoded protein: CASSYQSRGAGTEAFF.

As for this clone: At one end, the junction sequence differs from germline, possibly due to a read error. This sequence joins TRBV7-9 and TRBJ2-3; 11 nucleotides line up with TRBD2. The CDR3 has 13 amino acids. CDR1 is SEHNR, CDR2 FQNEAQ, per germline (reference sequence). The CDR3 protein is CKTTSGSTDTQYF. In DNA form, the CDR3 reads TGCAAGACCACTAGCGGGAGTACAGATACGCAGTATTTT.

V usage is TRBV27 and J usage is TRBJ1-2; D may be TRBD1 (5 bases). Germline CDR1 reads MNHEY; CDR2 reads SMNVEV (reference sequence). The germline V and J ends were trimmed by 7 bases and 8 bases, with 20 bases remaining between them. The CDR3 consists of 14 residues. This CDR3 reads CASTLLGGKEGYTF. The CDR3 region has the DNA TGTGCCAGCACCCTTCTGGGGGGGAAGGAGGGCTACACCTTC.

This sequence joins TRBV5-8 and TRBJ1-2; D is undetermined. CDR1 is SGHTS, CDR2 YDEGEE, per germline. V was clipped by 4 bases and J by 2 bases, with 6 bases between them. CDR3 length: 12 amino acids. The CDR3 DNA follows: TGTGCCAGCAGCCCGGACAACTATGGCTACACCTTC. As protein: CASSPDNYGYTF.

This clone occurred once. A far bigger clonotype differs at one base, so this is likely a read error. This chain joins TRBV5-8 and TRBJ2-1; no clear D. Trimming cost V 1 base and J 6 bases, with 5 bases left between them. Germline CDR1 is SGHTS and CDR2 is YDEGEE. This CDR3 has 12 amino acids. As DNA, the CDR3 is TGTGCCAGCAGCTTGATAGGCAATGAGCAGTTCTTC. Translating it yields CASSLIGNEQFF.

This chain connects TRBV9 to TRBJ1-1; possible D gene TRBD1, 5 bases. This CDR3 comprises 15 residues. Trimming cost V 0 bases and J 0 bases, with 9 bases left between them. CDR1 is SGDLS, CDR2 YYNGEE, per germline. The DNA of the CDR3 is TGTGCCAGCAGCGTAGTGGGGGAAATGAACACTGAAGCTTTCTTT. Protein: CASSVVGEMNTEAFF. The full variable domain, in which reference TRBV9 and TRBJ1-1 provide the parts outside the CDR3, is DSGVTQTPKHLITATGQRVTLRCSPRSGDLSVYWYQQSLDQGLQFLIQYYNGEERAKGNILERFSAQQFPDLHSELNLSSLELGDSALYFCASSVVGEMNTEAFFGQGTRLTVV.

This sequence joins TRBV5-4 and TRBJ2-1, with TRBD2 as a possible D gene (6 bases). The germline V gene encodes CDR1 SGHNT and CDR2 YYREEE (reference sequence). Between the trimmed V and J ends, which lost 4 bases and 0 bases, there was a span of 17 bases. CDR3 length: 17 amino acids. As DNA, the CDR3 is TGTGCCAGCAGCCGGACCCTTGGAGGGAGCTCCTACAATGAGCAGTTCTTC. This codes for CASSRTLGGSSYNEQFF.

The genes are TRBV5-4 and TRBJ2-5, with 7 positions matching TRBD2. Germline V gene data show CDR1 as SGHNT and CDR2 as YYREEE (reference sequence). This CDR3 has 15 residues. The V and J ends lost 7 bases and 5 bases, in that order; junction bases with no gene match: 14. This chain's CDR3 is CASSSGEGWEETQYF. In nucleotides, the CDR3 is TGTGCCAGCTCCTCTGGGGAGGGTTGGGAGGAGACCCAGTACTTC.

The rearrangement links TRBV6-5 to TRBJ2-5; D possibly corresponds to TRBD1 (6 bases). V was pared by 6 bases and J by 2 bases, with 13 bases between. The CDR3 consists of 14 residues. Germline V gene lookup returns CDR1 MNHEY and CDR2 SVGAGI. The CDR3 region has the DNA TGTGCCAGCAGCCATGTTACAGGGCAAGAGACCCAGTACTTC. Translating gives CASSHVTGQETQYF.